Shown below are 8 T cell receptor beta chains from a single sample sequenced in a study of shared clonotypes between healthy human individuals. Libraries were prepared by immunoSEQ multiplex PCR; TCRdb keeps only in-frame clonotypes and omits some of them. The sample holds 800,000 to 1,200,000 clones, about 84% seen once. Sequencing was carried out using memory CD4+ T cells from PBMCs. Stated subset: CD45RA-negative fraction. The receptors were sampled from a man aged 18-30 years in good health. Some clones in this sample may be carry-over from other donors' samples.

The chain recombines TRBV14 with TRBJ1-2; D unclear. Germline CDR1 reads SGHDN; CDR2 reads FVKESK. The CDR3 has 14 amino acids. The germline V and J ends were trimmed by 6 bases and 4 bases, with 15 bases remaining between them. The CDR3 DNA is TGTGCCAGCAGGTCGAGTGGTCGTAGCTATGGCTACACCTTC. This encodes CASRSSGRSYGYTF.

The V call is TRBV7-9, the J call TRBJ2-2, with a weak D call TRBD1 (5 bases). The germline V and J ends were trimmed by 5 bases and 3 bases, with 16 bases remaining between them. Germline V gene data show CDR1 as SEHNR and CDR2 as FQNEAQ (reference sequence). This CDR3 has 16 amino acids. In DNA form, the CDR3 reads TGTGCCAGCAGCGCCCTAGTGGGGCTCGACACCGGGGAGCTGTTTTTT. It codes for CASSALVGLDTGELFF.

The CDR3 sequence is CASSLGVGSYYGYTF. In nucleotides, the CDR3 is TGTGCCAGCAGCTTGGGGGTAGGGAGTTACTATGGCTACACCTTC. The J gene is TRBJ1-2, the V gene TRBV5-6; no definite D call. The CDR3 covers 15 residues. V lost 0 bases and J 3 bases, leaving 12 bases between the germline ends. Germline CDR1 and CDR2: SGHDT and YYEEEE.

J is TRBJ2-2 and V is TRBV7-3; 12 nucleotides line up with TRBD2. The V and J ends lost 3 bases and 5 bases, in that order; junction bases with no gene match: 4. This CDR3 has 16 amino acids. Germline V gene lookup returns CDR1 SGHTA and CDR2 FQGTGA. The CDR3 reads CASSFGTSGPTGELFF. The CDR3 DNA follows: TGTGCCAGCAGCTTCGGGACTAGCGGGCCGACCGGGGAGCTGTTTTTT.

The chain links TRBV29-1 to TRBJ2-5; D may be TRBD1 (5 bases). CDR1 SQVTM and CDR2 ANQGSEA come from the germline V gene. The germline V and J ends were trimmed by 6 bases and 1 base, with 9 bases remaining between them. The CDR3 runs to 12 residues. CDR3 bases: TGCAGCGTCCCGACAGCCCAAGAGACCCAGTACTTC. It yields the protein CSVPTAQETQYF. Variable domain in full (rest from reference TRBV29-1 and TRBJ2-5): SAVISQKPSRDICQRGTSLTIQCQVDSQVTMMFWYRQQPGQSLTLIATANQGSEATYESGFVIDKFPISRPNLTFSTLTVSNMSPEDSSIYLCSVPTAQETQYFGPGTRLLVL.

The CDR3 nucleotides read TGTGCCAGCAGCCCACTCGGAGCGGGCGCCTACAATGAGCAGTTCTTC. Amino acid sequence: CASSPLGAGAYNEQFF. The J gene is TRBJ2-1, the V gene TRBV28; TRBD2 is a possible D gene (6 bases). The germline gives CDR1 MDHEN, CDR2 SYDVKM. The V gene lost 6 bases and the J gene lost 2 bases, with 17 bases spanning the gap. This CDR3 region has 16 residues.

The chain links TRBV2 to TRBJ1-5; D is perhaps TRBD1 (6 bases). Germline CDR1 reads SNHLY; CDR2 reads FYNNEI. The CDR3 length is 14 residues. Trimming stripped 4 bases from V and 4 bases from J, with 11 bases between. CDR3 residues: CASSVSRGNQPQHF. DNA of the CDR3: TGTGCCAGCAGTGTTAGCAGGGGAAATCAGCCCCAGCATTTT.

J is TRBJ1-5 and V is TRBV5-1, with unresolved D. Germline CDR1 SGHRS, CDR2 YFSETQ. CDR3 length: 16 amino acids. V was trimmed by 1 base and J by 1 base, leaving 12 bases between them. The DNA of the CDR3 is TGCGCCAGCAGCTTGCGCCCCGCGGCGAGCAATCAGCCCCAGCATTTT. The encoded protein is CASSLRPAASNQPQHF.